These T cell receptor beta chains were read from a single sample in a study of beta chain features in type 1 diabetes. Libraries were prepared by immunoSEQ multiplex PCR; TCRdb keeps only in-frame clonotypes and omits some of them. The sample lists 350,000 to 450,000 clones; roughly 16% were seen once. Input material: naive CD4+ T cells from blood. These receptors all stem from a woman aged 18 to 35 in good health. CDR3s include the opening cysteine and the closing phenylalanine or tryptophan. The D gene is left open where the match is weak. Clone size is stated in some rows and not others, as once, few, many or a class when expanded.

. | TRBJ2-5 | TRBV15 | TRBD2 | TGTGCCACCAGCAACCGGGAGGGGAAAGAGACCCAGTACTTC | CATSNREGKETQYF
few | TRBJ2-2 | TRBV4-1 | TRBD1 | TGCGCCAGCAGCCAGAGAGGGACAGGGTTCACCGGGGAGCTGTTTTTT | CASSQRGTGFTGELFF
. | TRBJ2-7 | TRBV19 | . | TGTGCCAGTAGCGAGACAGTATCGAACGAGCAGTACTTC | CASSETVSNEQYF
few | TRBJ1-3 | TRBV30 | . | TGTGCCTGGAGTAAGAGTCGGGGAGGTCTCTCTGGAAACACCATATATTTT | CAWSKSRGGLSGNTIYF
few | TRBJ2-7 | TRBV4-2 | TRBD2 | TGTGCCAGCAGCCAAGAGGGCCAGCGGGACTACGAGCAGTACTTC | CASSQEGQRDYEQYF
. | TRBJ2-3 | TRBV28 | . | TGTGCCAGCAGTAGTACAGTAAGCACAGATACGCAGTATTTT | CASSSTVSTDTQYF
. | TRBJ2-7 | TRBV7-9 | . | TGTGCCAGCAGCTTATACGAGGTAGCGCGCTACGAGCAGTACTTC | CASSLYEVARYEQYF
. | TRBJ2-5 | TRBV14 | TRBD2 | TGTGCCAGCAGCCAAGGGCTGACTAGCGGGAGTTCCCAAGAGACCCAGTACTTC | CASSQGLTSGSSQETQYF
. | TRBJ2-7 | TRBV29-1 | TRBD2 | TGCAGCGTTGAAGTGGGAGGGTATCACGAGCAGTACTTC | CSVEVGGYHEQYF
few | TRBJ2-6 | TRBV7-2 | . | TGTGCCAGCAGCTTAGGGGGCAGCTCTGGGGCCAACGTCCTGACTTTC | CASSLGGSSGANVLTF
. | TRBJ2-3 | TRBV7-9 | . | TGTGCCAGCAGCTTAGCGCGGTTATCTAGCACAGATACGCAGTATTTT | CASSLARLSSTDTQYF
. | TRBJ2-7 | TRBV30 | . | TGTGCCTGGAGTGTAGGCCTAGCGAACTACGAGCAGTACTTC | CAWSVGLANYEQYF
. | TRBJ2-7 | TRBV2 | TRBD1 | TGTGCCAGCAGTGGGACAGGTTACGAGCAGTACTTC | CASSGTGYEQYF
few | TRBJ2-3 | TRBV5-1 | . | TGCGCCAGCAGTCTTACCAGCGGTCACACAGATACGCAGTATTTT | CASSLTSGHTDTQYF
. | TRBJ1-1 | TRBV18 | . | TGTGCCAGCGCGATCAGGGACAATTTGAACACTGAAGCTTTCTTT | CASAIRDNLNTEAFF
. | TRBJ2-7 | TRBV6-1 | . | TGTGCCAGCAGTGAAGGGCCAGGCAACTACGAGCAGTACTTC | CASSEGPGNYEQYF
few | TRBJ1-1 | TRBV5-4 | . | TGTGCCAGCAGCCGGGGTGCTGAAGCTTTCTTT | CASSRGAEAFF
. | TRBJ2-2 | TRBV19 | . | TGTGCCAGTATTGACAGGAACACCGGGGAGCTGTTTTTT | CASIDRNTGELFF
. | TRBJ1-2 | TRBV2 | . | TGTGCCAGCCAGGCGGACAGCTATGGCTACACCTTC | CASQADSYGYTF
. | TRBJ2-7 | TRBV28 | . | TGTGCCAGCAGCCAAGAGGCTAGCGCGACCTACGAGCAGTACTTC | CASSQEASATYEQYF
. | TRBJ2-1 | TRBV7-3 | . | TGTGCCAGCAGCGCGGGACTCGACTACAATGAGCAGTTCTTC | CASSAGLDYNEQFF
few | TRBJ2-7 | TRBV19 | TRBD1 | TGTGCCAGTAGGGATTCCGGACAGGGGGCAACCTCCTACGAGCAGTACTTC | CASRDSGQGATSYEQYF
. | TRBJ2-2 | TRBV5-1 | . | TGCGCCAGCAGCTTGGTACAGGGAATCACCGGGGAGCTGTTTTTT | CASSLVQGITGELFF
few | TRBJ2-1 | TRBV6-6 | TRBD2 | TGTGCCAGCAGAAGTAGCGGGAAAGTCAATGAGCAGTTCTTC | CASRSSGKVNEQFF
few | TRBJ2-6 | TRBV27 | . | TGTGCCAGCAGTTGGCTCAGGTTGTCTGGGGCCAACGTCCTGACTTTC | CASSWLRLSGANVLTF
few | TRBJ1-1 | TRBV11-2 | . | TGTGCCAGCAGGCTGGGGGGGAGGAACACTGAAGCTTTCTTT | CASRLGGRNTEAFF
. | TRBJ1-5 | TRBV6-5 | TRBD1 | TGTGCCAGCGGACAGGGGAATCAGCCCCAGCATTTT | CASGQGNQPQHF
few | TRBJ1-5 | TRBV30 | TRBD1 | TGTGCCTGGAGTACGCAGGGGGCGTCTCAGCCCCAGCATTTT | CAWSTQGASQPQHF
. | TRBJ2-1 | TRBV18 | . | TGTGCCAGCTCACCCCTGGGCGGGACAGCCTCCTACAATGAGCAGTTCTTC | CASSPLGGTASYNEQFF
few | TRBJ2-1 | TRBV4-3 | . | TGCGCCAGCAGCTTGTCGGCTCGGGACATCGGACTTGAGCAGTTCTTC | CASSLSARDIGLEQFF
few | TRBJ2-3 | TRBV9 | TRBD2 | TGTGCCAGCAGCGTAGTTCGGAGCGGGAGGGCTACAGATACGCAGTATTTT | CASSVVRSGRATDTQYF
. | TRBJ1-3 | TRBV30 | . | TGTGCCTGGACGAGGGTAGAAGGAAACACCATATATTTT | CAWTRVEGNTIYF
once | TRBJ2-7 | TRBV7-6 | . | TGTGCCAGCAGCTTAGCGCTGGGGAGTGCCTACGAGCAGTACTTC | CASSLALGSAYEQYF
few | TRBJ2-5 | TRBV30 | TRBD2 | TGTGCCTGGAGTAAGGTCGGGAGGGCTTTAGAGACCCAGTACTTC | CAWSKVGRALETQYF
. | TRBJ1-4 | TRBV7-2 | . | TGTGCCAGCAGCTTAAGATTGAGCGAAAAACTGTTTTTT | CASSLRLSEKLFF
few | TRBJ2-7 | TRBV28 | . | TGTGCCAGCAGTTTATTGCGGGGGCTGGGGCAGTACTTC | CASSLLRGLGQYF
. | TRBJ2-7 | TRBV28 | . | TGTGCCAGCAGTCCTCCCCAAGCGGGCCGCCCCAACGAGCAGTACTTC | CASSPPQAGRPNEQYF